This TCR beta chain was recorded in a study of blood T cell repertoires in COVID-19. Study-level background: Samples taken during acute and convalescent COVID-19 were collected in the United States, Italy and Spain.

In the study's own analysis: The assay estimated nucleated cells by amplifying reference gene primers. Here immunoSEQ multiplex PCR was the method, and the copy in TCRdb shows in-frame clones only, minus some. V, J and clone size reflect that table, while D and trimming were determined from the DNA. The sample records roughly 45,000 clones, approximately 86% being singletons. J was trimmed by 2 bases and V by 5 bases; bases with no gene match: 4. This CDR3 region has 15 residues. In germline, CDR1 is SEHNR, CDR2 FQNEAQ (reference sequence). The sample was peripheral blood. This receptor was taken from a man in his 60s with active COVID-19. The V and J genes are TRBV7-9 and TRBJ2-3; 10 bases agree with TRBD2. The CDR3 DNA reads as TGTGCCAGCAGCGTAGGGACTAGCGACACAGATACGCAGTATTTT. Its protein is CASSVGTSDTDTQYF.